This entry features one T cell receptor (beta chain) sequence. Its antigen remains unidentified. The study included ophthalmopathy patients with Clinical Activity Score at least 3, NOSPECS grade at least 4 and duration under 3 months. Fresh peripheral blood, 10 ml, yielded the PBMCs. Germline values: CDR1 MNHNS, CDR2 SASEGT. This CDR3 spans 16 amino acids. The V end was cut by 0 bases, the J end by 6 bases, with 16 bases between. The data derive from a study of T cells in Graves' hyperthyroidism and ophthalmopathy. Amplification targeted TCR beta CDR3 regions from RNA transcripts. HTBI primers drove first-round RT-PCR of the TCR CDR3. MiXCR, run by TCRdb on the multiplex PCR reads, gives a single entry per CDR3 protein. The sample yields roughly 530,000 distinct CDR3 sequences, roughly 15% seen once. The study, taken as a whole, reports: Ophthalmopathy was predicted by the model a median of roughly 6.7 months ahead of onset. A 13 V-J signature model discriminated ophthalmopathy versus stable hyperthyroidism.

The sequenced sample was blood. V usage is TRBV6-1 and J usage is TRBJ2-3; possible D gene TRBD1, 6 bases. This sequence was found in a woman aged 18-29 years with Graves' ophthalmopathy. DNA of the CDR3: TGTGCCAGCAGTGAAGCTGCGGGCAGGGGCTGGGATACGCAGTATTTT. Amino acids: CASSEAAGRGWDTQYF.